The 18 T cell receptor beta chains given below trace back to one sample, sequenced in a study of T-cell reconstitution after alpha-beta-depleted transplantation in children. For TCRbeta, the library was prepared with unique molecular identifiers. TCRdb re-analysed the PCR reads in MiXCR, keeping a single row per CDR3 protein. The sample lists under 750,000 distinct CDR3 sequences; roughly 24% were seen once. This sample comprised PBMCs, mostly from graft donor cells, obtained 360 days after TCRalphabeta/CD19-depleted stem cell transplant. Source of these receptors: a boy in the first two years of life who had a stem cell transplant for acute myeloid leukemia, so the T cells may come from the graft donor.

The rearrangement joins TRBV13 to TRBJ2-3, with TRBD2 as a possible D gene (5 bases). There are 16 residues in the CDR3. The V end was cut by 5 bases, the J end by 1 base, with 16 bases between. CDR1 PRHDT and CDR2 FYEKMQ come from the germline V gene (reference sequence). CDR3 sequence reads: CASSASERTGTDTQYF. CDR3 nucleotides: TGTGCCAGCAGCGCCTCGGAGCGGACGGGCACAGATACGCAGTATTTT.

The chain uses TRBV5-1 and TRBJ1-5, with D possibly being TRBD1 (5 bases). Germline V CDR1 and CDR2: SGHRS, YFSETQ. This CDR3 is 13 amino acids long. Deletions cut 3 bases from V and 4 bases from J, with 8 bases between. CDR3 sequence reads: CASSWDGNQPQHF. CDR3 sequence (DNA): TGCGCCAGCAGCTGGGACGGGAATCAGCCCCAGCATTTT.

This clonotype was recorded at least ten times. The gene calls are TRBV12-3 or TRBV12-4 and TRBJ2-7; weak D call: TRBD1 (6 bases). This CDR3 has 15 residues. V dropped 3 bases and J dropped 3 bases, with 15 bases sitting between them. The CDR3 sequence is CASSLPRTVGYEQYF. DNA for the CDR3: TGTGCCAGCAGTTTGCCTCGGACAGTAGGCTACGAGCAGTACTTC.

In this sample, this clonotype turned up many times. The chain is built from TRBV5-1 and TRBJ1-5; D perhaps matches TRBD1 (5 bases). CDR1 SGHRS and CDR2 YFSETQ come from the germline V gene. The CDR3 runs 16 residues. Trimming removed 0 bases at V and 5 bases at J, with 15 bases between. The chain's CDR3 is CASSLGDRGPDQPQHF. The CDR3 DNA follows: TGCGCCAGCAGCTTGGGAGATAGGGGACCCGATCAGCCCCAGCATTTT.

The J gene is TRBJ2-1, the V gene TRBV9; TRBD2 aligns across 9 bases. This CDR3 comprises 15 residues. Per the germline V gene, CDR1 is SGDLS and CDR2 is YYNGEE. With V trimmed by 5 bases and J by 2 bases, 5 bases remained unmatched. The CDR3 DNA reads TGTGCCAGCAGGGACGGGACTAGCCCCTACAATGAGCAGTTCTTC. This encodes CASRDGTSPYNEQFF.

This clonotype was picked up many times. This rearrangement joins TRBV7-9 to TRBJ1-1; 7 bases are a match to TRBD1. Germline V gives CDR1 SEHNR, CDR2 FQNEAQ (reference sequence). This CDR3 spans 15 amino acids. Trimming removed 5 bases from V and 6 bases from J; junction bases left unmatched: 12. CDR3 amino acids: CASSPDRAKGAEAFF. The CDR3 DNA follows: TGTGCCAGCAGCCCAGACAGGGCCAAAGGCGCTGAAGCTTTCTTT. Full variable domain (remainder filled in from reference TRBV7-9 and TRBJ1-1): DTGVSQNPRHKITKRGQNVTFRCDPISEHNRLYWYRQTLGQGPEFLTYFQNEAQLEKSRLLSDRFSAERPKGSFSTLEIQRTEQGDSAMYLCASSPDRAKGAEAFFGQGTRLTVV.

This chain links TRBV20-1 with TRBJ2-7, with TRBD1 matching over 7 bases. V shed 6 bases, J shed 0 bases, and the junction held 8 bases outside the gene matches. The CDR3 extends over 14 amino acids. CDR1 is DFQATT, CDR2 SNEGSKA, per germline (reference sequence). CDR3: CSAPPGTDSYEQYF. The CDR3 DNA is TGCAGTGCGCCCCCCGGGACAGACTCCTACGAGCAGTACTTC.

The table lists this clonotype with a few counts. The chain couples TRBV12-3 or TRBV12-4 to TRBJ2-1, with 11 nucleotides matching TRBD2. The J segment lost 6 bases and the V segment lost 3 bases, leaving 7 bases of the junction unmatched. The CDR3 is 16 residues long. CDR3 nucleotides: TGTGCCAGCAGTTTCCTAGCGGGGGGTTCTCGCAATGAGCAGTTCTTC. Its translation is CASSFLAGGSRNEQFF.

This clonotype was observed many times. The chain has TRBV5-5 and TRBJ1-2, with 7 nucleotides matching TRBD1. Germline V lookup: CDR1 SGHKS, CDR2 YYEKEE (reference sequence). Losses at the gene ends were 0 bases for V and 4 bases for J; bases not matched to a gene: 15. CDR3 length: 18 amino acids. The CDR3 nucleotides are TGTGCCAGCAGCTTGGGGTGGAAGAGGGGGCACACACCCTATGGCTACACCTTC. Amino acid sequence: CASSLGWKRGHTPYGYTF.

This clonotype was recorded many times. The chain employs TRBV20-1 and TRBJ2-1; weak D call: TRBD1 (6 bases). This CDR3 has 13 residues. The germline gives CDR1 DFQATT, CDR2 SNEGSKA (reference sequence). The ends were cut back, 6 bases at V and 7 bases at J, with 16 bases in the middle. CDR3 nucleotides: TGCAGTGCACCGATAACAGGGCTAAATGAGCAGTTCTTC. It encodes CSAPITGLNEQFF.

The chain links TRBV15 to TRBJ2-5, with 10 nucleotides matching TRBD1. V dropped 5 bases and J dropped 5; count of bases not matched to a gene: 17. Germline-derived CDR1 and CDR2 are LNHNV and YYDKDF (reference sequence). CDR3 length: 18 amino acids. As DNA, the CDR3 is TGTGCCACCAGCCCTCGTGGGGACAGGGGTCGTTTATGGGAGACCCAGTACTTC. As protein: CATSPRGDRGRLWETQYF.

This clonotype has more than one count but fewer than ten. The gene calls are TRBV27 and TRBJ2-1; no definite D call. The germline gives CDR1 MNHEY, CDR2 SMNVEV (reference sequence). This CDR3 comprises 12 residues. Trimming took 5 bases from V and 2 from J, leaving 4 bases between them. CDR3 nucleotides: TGTGCCAGCAGTGGGACCTACAATGAGCAGTTCTTC. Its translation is CASSGTYNEQFF.

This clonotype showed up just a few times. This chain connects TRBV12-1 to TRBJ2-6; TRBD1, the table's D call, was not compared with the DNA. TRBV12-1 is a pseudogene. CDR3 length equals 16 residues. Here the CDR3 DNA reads TGTGCCAGCATCGTAACACAGGTTTCTGGGGCCAACGTCCTGACTTTC. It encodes CASIVTQVSGANVLTF.

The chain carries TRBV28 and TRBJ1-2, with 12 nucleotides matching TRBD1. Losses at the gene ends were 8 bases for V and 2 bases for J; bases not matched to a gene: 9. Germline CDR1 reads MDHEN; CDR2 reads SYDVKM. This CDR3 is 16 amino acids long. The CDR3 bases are TGTGCCAGCCCAACCATCGGGACAGGGGGCAACTATGGCTACACCTTC. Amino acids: CASPTIGTGGNYGYTF.

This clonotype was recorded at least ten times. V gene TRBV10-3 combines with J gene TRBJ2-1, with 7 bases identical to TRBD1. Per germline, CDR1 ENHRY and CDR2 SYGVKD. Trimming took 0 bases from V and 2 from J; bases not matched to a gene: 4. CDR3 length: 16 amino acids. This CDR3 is CAISESGTEAYNEQFF. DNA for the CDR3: TGTGCCATCAGTGAGTCCGGGACAGAGGCCTACAATGAGCAGTTCTTC.

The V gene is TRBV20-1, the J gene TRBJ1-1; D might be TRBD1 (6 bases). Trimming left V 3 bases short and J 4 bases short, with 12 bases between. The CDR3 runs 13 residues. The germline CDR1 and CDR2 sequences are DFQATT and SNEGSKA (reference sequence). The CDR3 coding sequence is TGCAGTGCTAGTAGGGGGGTATCCACTGAAGCTTTCTTT. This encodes CSASRGVSTEAFF.

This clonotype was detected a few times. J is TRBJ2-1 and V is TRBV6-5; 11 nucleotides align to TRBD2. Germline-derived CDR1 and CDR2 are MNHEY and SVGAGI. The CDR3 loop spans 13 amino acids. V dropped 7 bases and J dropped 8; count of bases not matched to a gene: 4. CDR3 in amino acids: CASTLAGGYEQFF. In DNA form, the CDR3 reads TGTGCCAGCACCCTAGCGGGGGGTTATGAGCAGTTCTTC.

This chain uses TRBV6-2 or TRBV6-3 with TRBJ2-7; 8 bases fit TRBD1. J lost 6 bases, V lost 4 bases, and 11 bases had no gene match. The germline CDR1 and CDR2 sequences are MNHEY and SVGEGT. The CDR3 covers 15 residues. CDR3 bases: TGTGCCAGCAGTTTCTACTACACCGGGACAGGCGAGCAGTACTTC. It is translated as CASSFYYTGTGEQYF.